This T cell receptor beta chain originates from a study of T-cell reconstitution after alpha-beta-depleted transplantation in children. Preparation of the TCRbeta library was carried out with unique molecular identifiers. TCRdb passed the PCR reads through MiXCR, listing each CDR3 protein once. This table has nearly 400,000 distinct CDR3 sequences, around 21% appearing once. The CDR3 spans 16 residues. Trimming took 7 bases from V and 2 from J; bases not matched to a gene: 10. Germline V gene sequence: CDR1 DFQATT, CDR2 SNEGSKA (reference sequence). This chain connects TRBV20-1 to TRBJ2-1; 11 nucleotides match TRBD2. The TCR comes from a human donor who donated a stem cell graft to a child with acute myeloid leukemia. The source material was PBMCs from the stem cell graft donor, sampled from the stem cell graft. Here the CDR3 DNA reads TGCAGTGGCTTTGGGACTAGCGGAGGGGCCTACAATGAGCAGTTCTTC. As protein: CSGFGTSGGAYNEQFF.